These 24 T cell receptor beta chains were sequenced from one sample in a study of T cell repertoires in cytomegalovirus infection. One entry per CDR3 protein results from TCRdb running MiXCR on the reads. The sample lists roughly 500,000 distinct CDR3 sequences, 30% to 40% occurring once. These receptors' targets are unknown. Sequencing used cultured PBMCs, obtained from culture after CMV antigen stimulation. Receptors were obtained from a human donor in good health (CMV status not recorded). Some clones in this sample may be carry-over from other donors' samples.

The chain recombines TRBV11-1 with TRBJ1-2; TRBD1 might be the D (6 bases). Germline CDR1 reads SGHAT; CDR2 reads FQDESV (reference sequence). This CDR3 comprises 12 residues. Trimming cost V 5 bases and J 7 bases, with 11 bases left between them. The CDR3 coding sequence is TGTGCCAGCAGCCTGACGGGGGCTGGCTACACCTTC. Translating gives CASSLTGAGYTF.

This clonotype was recorded at least ten times. This sequence joins TRBV4-1 and TRBJ1-1, with 7 bases fitting TRBD1. Trimming at V came to 4 bases and at J to 1 base, leaving 9 bases not matched to a gene. The CDR3 is 16 amino acids. Germline V lookup: CDR1 MGHRA, CDR2 YSYEKL. The CDR3: CASSRDAGQPNTEAFF. The CDR3 nucleotides are TGCGCCAGCAGCCGGGATGCGGGACAGCCGAACACTGAAGCTTTCTTT.

The chain is built from TRBV5-6 and TRBJ2-1, with D possibly matching TRBD2 (6 bases). The germline CDR1 and CDR2 sequences are SGHDT and YYEEEE. The CDR3 covers 15 residues. Trimming removed 4 bases from V and 4 bases from J, with 15 bases in between. The CDR3 here is CASSPGLQKYNEQFF. For the CDR3, the DNA is TGTGCCAGCAGCCCAGGACTACAAAAATACAATGAGCAGTTCTTC. Complete variable domain (other parts from reference TRBV5-6 and TRBJ2-1): DAGVTQSPTHLIKTRGQQVTLRCSPKSGHDTVSWYQQALGQGPQFIFQYYEEEERQRGNFPDRFSGHQFPNYSSELNVNALLLGDSALYLCASSPGLQKYNEQFFGPGTRLTVL.

This clonotype came up many times. This chain uses TRBV7-8 with TRBJ1-2; TRBD1 might be the D (5 bases). Deletions cut 1 base from V and 7 bases from J, with 10 bases between. The germline V gene has CDR1 SGHVS and CDR2 FQNEAQ. CDR3 length: 13 residues. The CDR3 coding sequence is TGTGCCAGCAGCTTAGTCAGGGAAGGTGGCTACACCTTC. As protein: CASSLVREGGYTF.

This clonotype was counted only a few times. The chain combines TRBV13 with TRBJ1-1; 12 positions match TRBD1. The J segment lost 4 bases and the V segment lost 5 bases, leaving 2 bases of the junction unmatched. This CDR3 is 14 amino acids long. Per germline, CDR1 PRHDT and CDR2 FYEKMQ (reference sequence). CDR3 in DNA: TGTGCCAGCAGCGGGACAGGGGGCGGCACTGAAGCTTTCTTT. It translates to CASSGTGGGTEAFF.

V and J are TRBV20-1 and TRBJ1-1, with D hard to call. The CDR3 is made up of 12 amino acids. Trimming cost V 0 bases and J 5 bases, with 7 bases left between them. Germline values: CDR1 DFQATT, CDR2 SNEGSKA (reference sequence). CDR3 nucleotide sequence: TGCAGTGCTAGAGAAGGCGGGACTGAAGCTTTCTTT. Its protein product is CSAREGGTEAFF.

V is TRBV7-9 and J is TRBJ2-1, with 7 bases aligning to TRBD1. The length of the CDR3 is 15 residues. Trimming cost V 1 base and J 10 bases; bases outside gene matches: 10. CDR1 and CDR2 from the germline V gene are SEHNR and FQNEAQ (reference sequence). The CDR3 is CASSLVTGDSAEQFF. CDR3 nucleotides: TGTGCCAGCAGCTTAGTGACTGGGGACAGTGCGGAGCAGTTCTTC.

This clonotype was observed a few times. The V call is TRBV15, the J call TRBJ1-1, with TRBD1 as a possible D gene (5 bases). Germline CDR1 LNHNV, CDR2 YYDKDF (reference sequence). Trimming stripped 0 bases from V and 10 bases from J, with 18 bases between. The length of the CDR3 is 15 residues. The CDR3 protein is CATSRDRGGAPGAFF. In DNA form, the CDR3 reads TGTGCCACCAGCAGAGATCGGGGAGGGGCGCCGGGAGCTTTCTTT.

The chain links TRBV12-3 or TRBV12-4 to TRBJ2-7; D unclear. This CDR3 comprises 14 residues. The V end lost 7 bases, the J end lost 0 bases, and 13 bases lay between the germline ends. This chain's CDR3 is CASTPFGFSYEQYF. DNA of the CDR3: TGTGCCAGCACCCCTTTTGGGTTCTCCTACGAGCAGTACTTC.

This clonotype was counted a few times. The chain is built from TRBV19 and TRBJ2-3, with 8 bases matching TRBD2. The CDR3 has 16 residues. Germline CDR1 reads LNHDA; CDR2 reads SQIVND (reference sequence). V lost 2 bases to trimming and J lost 6 bases; unmatched junction nucleotides: 10. CDR3 in amino acids: CASSIRAGGGIDTQYF. In nucleotides, the CDR3 is TGTGCCAGTAGTATACGGGCGGGAGGTGGCATTGATACGCAGTATTTT.

Only one count was recorded for this clonotype. This chain links TRBV5-6 with TRBJ2-7; tentatively, D is TRBD1 (8 bases). Germline assignment: CDR1 SGHDT and CDR2 YYEEEE. V shed 4 bases and J shed 3 bases, with 17 bases lying between them. CDR3 size: 15 residues. The CDR3 DNA reads as TGTGCCAGCAGCCCACAGGGGGAGGGCCTCTACGAGCAGTACGTC. Amino acids: CASSPQGEGLYEQYV.

V is TRBV2 and J is TRBJ2-1, with a tentative D call TRBD2 (5 bases). Germline values: CDR1 SNHLY, CDR2 FYNNEI. Trimming stripped 2 bases from V and 3 bases from J, with 8 bases between. The CDR3 spans 14 residues. Here the CDR3 reads CASSELAGYNEQFF. CDR3 DNA: TGTGCCAGCAGTGAACTAGCAGGCTACAATGAGCAGTTCTTC.

Worth noting for this clonotype: Sequence at one end of the junction differs from germline and may be a read error. The chain carries TRBV7-2 and TRBJ1-5; 12 nucleotides match TRBD1. Germline CDR1 is SGHTA and CDR2 is FQGNSA. This CDR3 region has 18 residues. The CDR3 protein is CVSSLFRGTGGLNQPQHF. Here the CDR3 DNA reads TGTGTCAGCAGCTTATTTCGGGGGACAGGGGGCCTCAATCAGCCCCAGCATTTT.

This clonotype was detected only a few times. The chain employs TRBV28 and TRBJ2-7; D may correspond to TRBD1 or TRBD2 (5 bases each). Germline V CDR1 and CDR2: MDHEN, SYDVKM. The ends were cut back, 8 bases at V and 1 base at J, with 12 bases in the middle. The CDR3 covers 13 residues. In nucleotides, the CDR3 is TGTGCCAGCGGGGACCGTAGTTCCTACGAGCAGTACTTC. This gives the protein CASGDRSSYEQYF.

The chain employs TRBV10-3 and TRBJ2-5; 10 bases map to TRBD2. From germline, CDR1 is ENHRY and CDR2 SYGVKD. Trimming at V came to 6 bases and at J to 4 bases, leaving 8 bases not matched to a gene. This CDR3 spans 15 amino acids. CDR3 coding DNA: TGTGCCATCAGGGGGGGACTAGCGCGTTCAGAGACCCAGTACTTC. Protein: CAIRGGLARSETQYF.

The chain joins TRBV7-8 to TRBJ2-1; 13 nucleotides agree with TRBD2. Germline V gene sequence: CDR1 SGHVS, CDR2 FQNEAQ. The ends lost 6 bases at V and 2 bases at J; junction bases unmatched: 7. The CDR3 runs 17 residues. The CDR3 sequence: CASSVPLAGGTYNEQFF. In DNA form, the CDR3 reads TGTGCCAGCAGTGTACCACTAGCGGGAGGGACCTACAATGAGCAGTTCTTC.

A few counts support this clonotype. The chain employs TRBV7-2 and TRBJ2-2; the match to TRBD2 covers 8 bases. The V segment lost 2 bases and the J segment 0 bases; nucleotides outside the gene matches: 8. Germline CDR1 and CDR2: SGHTA and FQGNSA. The CDR3 contains 18 residues. This CDR3 reads CASSLWGLAGANTGELFF. The CDR3 nucleotides read TGTGCCAGCAGCTTATGGGGCCTAGCGGGCGCGAACACCGGGGAGCTGTTTTTT.

The chain carries TRBV5-4 and TRBJ2-3; 12 bases are shared with TRBD2. Germline lookup yields CDR1 SGHNT and CDR2 YYREEE (reference sequence). The junction had 8 bases not matched to a gene; V was cut back by 3 bases and J by 3 bases. The CDR3 contains 17 residues. CDR3 sequence: CASSSRLAGDGTDTQYF. CDR3 DNA: TGTGCCAGCAGCTCTAGACTAGCGGGAGATGGAACAGATACGCAGTATTTT.

This clonotype has ten or more counts. The chain carries TRBV7-2 and TRBJ2-3; D remains unclear. V lost 3 bases to trimming and J lost 5 bases, with 9 bases between them. The germline V gene encodes CDR1 SGHTA and CDR2 FQGNSA. There are 13 residues in the CDR3. The CDR3 reads CASSLGPGDTQYF. The CDR3 DNA follows: TGTGCCAGCAGCTTGGGTCCGGGAGATACGCAGTATTTT.

In this sample, this clonotype turned up a few times. This sequence joins TRBV10-3 and TRBJ2-6; possible D gene TRBD1, 5 bases. With 7 bases removed from V and 2 bases from J, the gap between germline ends came to 6 bases. CDR1 and CDR2 from the germline V gene are ENHRY and SYGVKD. There are 13 residues in the CDR3. The CDR3 coding sequence is TGTGCCATCAAGGGGACTGGGGCCAACGTCCTGACTTTC. It yields the protein CAIKGTGANVLTF.

This clonotype was seen at least ten times. V is TRBV7-2 and J is TRBJ1-1, with 11 bases identical to TRBD1. In germline, CDR1 is SGHTA, CDR2 FQGNSA. The J segment lost 5 bases and the V segment lost 1 base, leaving 3 bases of the junction unmatched. The CDR3 is 15 amino acids. The CDR3 bases are TGTGCCAGCAGCTTAGGGGGGACAGGGGGGACTGAAGCTTTCTTT. This gives the protein CASSLGGTGGTEAFF.

This clonotype was counted many times. This chain's CDR3 is CASSLGGQETQYF. CDR3 DNA sequence: TGTGCCAGCAGCTTAGGAGGCCAAGAGACCCAGTACTTC. This chain uses TRBV7-2 with TRBJ2-5; D remains ambiguous. The CDR3 covers 13 residues. Per the germline V gene, CDR1 is SGHTA and CDR2 is FQGNSA. Trimming cost V 1 base and J 1 base, with 4 bases left between them.

The genes are TRBV4-1 and TRBJ2-1, with 13 bases that match TRBD2. J lost 6 bases, V lost 1 base, and 6 bases had no gene match. Germline lookup yields CDR1 MGHRA and CDR2 YSYEKL. The CDR3 sequence is 17 residues long. CDR3 loop: CASSQGLAGGQGNEQFF. DNA for the CDR3: TGCGCCAGCAGCCAAGGACTAGCGGGAGGACAGGGCAATGAGCAGTTCTTC.

V usage is TRBV7-3 and J usage is TRBJ1-1; no firm D call. Germline CDR1 and CDR2: SGHTA and FQGTGA. The CDR3 contains 13 residues. V was cut by 4 bases and J by 1 base, with 7 bases left in between. The CDR3 DNA reads as TGTGCCAGCAGCTCGTACGGGAACACTGAAGCTTTCTTT. This sequence encodes CASSSYGNTEAFF.